These 9 T cell receptor beta chains came from one sample sequenced in a study of human T cells and chemical hapten exposure. As to time point: healthy volunteer bleed at 6 weeks. Total RNA extraction was carried out from unfractionated whole blood. Using its own MiXCR run on the RACE reads, TCRdb lists one record per CDR3 protein. The sample has about 70,000 distinct CDR3 sequences; about 6% are singletons. Input material: whole blood. The origin of the receptors is a female donor in good health. Some clones in this sample may be carry-over from other donors' samples.

The chain links TRBV2 to TRBJ1-1; 8 bases line up with TRBD1. The CDR3 is made up of 15 amino acids. Germline assignment: CDR1 SNHLY and CDR2 FYNNEI. V lost 6 bases to trimming and J lost 1 base; unmatched junction nucleotides: 7. The DNA for the CDR3 is TGTGCCAGCAGAGGGAGGACAGGGACGAACACTGAAGCTTTCTTT. Its protein product is CASRGRTGTNTEAFF. Combining the CDR3 with reference TRBV2 and TRBJ1-1 gives the whole variable domain EPEVTQTPSHQVTQMGQEVILRCVPISNHLYFYWYRQILGQKVEFLVSFYNNEISEKSEIFDDQFSVERPDGSNFTLKIRSTKLEDSAMYFCASRGRTGTNTEAFFGQGTRLTVV.

Many counts were recorded for this clonotype. The chain combines TRBV10-3 with TRBJ1-5; D not certain. The CDR3 covers 13 residues. Germline CDR1 reads ENHRY; CDR2 reads SYGVKD. With 2 bases removed from V and 3 bases from J, the gap between germline ends came to 5 bases. CDR3 DNA: TGTGCCATCAGTGAGGCCCTCAATCAGCCCCAGCATTTT. It translates to CAISEALNQPQHF.

There are many counts of this clonotype. The chain uses TRBV5-1 and TRBJ2-1, with 9 bases lining up with TRBD2. The CDR3 contains 16 residues. Germline V gives CDR1 SGHRS, CDR2 YFSETQ. The trim removed 0 bases at V and 3 bases at J, leaving 4 bases unmatched. CDR3 nucleotide sequence: TGCGCCAGCAGCTTGGCTAGCGGGGAAGGCTACAATGAGCAGTTCTTC. Translation gives CASSLASGEGYNEQFF.

The sample holds many counts of this clonotype. This sequence joins TRBV15 and TRBJ1-1; D perhaps matches TRBD1 (6 bases). Germline V gives CDR1 LNHNV, CDR2 YYDKDF (reference sequence). V shed 5 bases and J shed 1 base, with 14 bases lying between them. The CDR3 contains 15 residues. Here the CDR3 reads CATSSNSGQNTEAFF. The CDR3 DNA follows: TGTGCCACCAGCTCGAATTCGGGACAGAACACTGAAGCTTTCTTT.

This CDR3 is CASSLGTTNNEQFF. Here the CDR3 DNA reads TGTGCCAGCAGTCTTGGGACCACCAACAATGAGCAGTTCTTC. V gene TRBV12-3 or TRBV12-4 combines with J gene TRBJ2-1; TRBD1 or TRBD2 may be the D gene (5 bases each). The CDR3 extends over 14 amino acids. Trimming left V 5 bases short and J 5 bases short, with 13 bases between.

This clonotype came up many times. V usage is TRBV6-2 or TRBV6-3 and J usage is TRBJ1-1; no reliable D call. CDR1 and CDR2 from the germline V gene are MNHEY and SVGEGT. The V gene lost 5 bases and the J gene lost 0 bases, with 10 bases spanning the gap. The CDR3 totals 14 residues. CDR3: CASSTRTVNTEAFF. In DNA form, the CDR3 reads TGTGCCAGCAGTACAAGGACGGTGAACACTGAAGCTTTCTTT.

This clonotype was seen more than once but under ten times. The genes are TRBV19 and TRBJ1-5; TRBD1 agrees at 7 bases. CDR1 is LNHDA and CDR2 is SQIVND in the germline V gene (reference sequence). The ends lost 7 bases at V and 5 bases at J; junction bases unmatched: 8. The CDR3 has 14 residues. The CDR3 reads CASTQGGIYQPQHF. The DNA for the CDR3 is TGTGCCAGTACCCAGGGGGGAATTTATCAGCCCCAGCATTTT.

The chain joins TRBV6-4 to TRBJ2-1; 8 bases match TRBD2. Germline V gene data show CDR1 as MRHNA and CDR2 as SNTAGT. The CDR3 totals 16 residues. Losses at the gene ends were 0 bases for V and 7 bases for J; bases not matched to a gene: 8. The CDR3 nucleotides read TGTGCCAGCAGTGACTCGGCGGGAGGAGGATATAATGAGCAGTTCTTC. Its translation: CASSDSAGGGYNEQFF.

This clonotype has ten or more counts. This chain uses TRBV7-2 with TRBJ2-3, with D maybe TRBD2 (6 bases). CDR3 length: 15 amino acids. The germline V gene encodes CDR1 SGHTA and CDR2 FQGNSA. V lost 6 bases, J lost 0 bases, and 13 bases lay in between. The DNA of the CDR3 is TGTGCCAGCAGTCTACTAGGGACTAGCACAGATACGCAGTATTTT. Amino acid sequence: CASSLLGTSTDTQYF.